One sample yielded the 9 T cell receptor beta chains listed below, sequenced in a study of memory CD4+ T cells and cytomegalovirus serostatus (dated by TCRdb to between 2019 and 2020). A FACSAria II was used to sort memory CD4+ T cells, defined as single viable CD3+CD4+CD8-CD45RO+ cells. The method behind the library was the immunoSEQ multiplex PCR assay. As stored in TCRdb, this immuneACCESS dataset retains in-frame rearrangements with V and J assigned. A fraction of the clones does not appear; measured against another copy, unresolved V genes explain less than half of the discrepancy, and the remainder lacks a known reason. Counted in this sample were tens of thousands of clones; 79% of them appeared once. Clones ranked in the top ten supply 0.79% of the sample. Sequencing used memory CD4+ T cells from blood. Receptors were obtained from an adult in good health and CMV-seronegative.

This clone occurred a few times. The chain combines TRBV5-6 with TRBJ1-4; D is perhaps TRBD1 (5 bases). With 6 bases removed from V and 8 bases from J, the gap between germline ends came to 14 bases. CDR1 SGHDT and CDR2 YYEEEE come from the germline V gene. This CDR3 has 13 residues. The CDR3 DNA follows: TGTGCCAGCAATAGGGGAGTGGGAGAAAAACTGTTTTTT. It codes for CASNRGVGEKLFF.

CDR3 in amino acids: CASTDGQQTYEQYF. For the CDR3, the DNA is TGTGCCAGCACCGACGGACAACAAACCTACGAGCAGTACTTC. The chain carries TRBV5-6 and TRBJ2-7; the D gene is possibly TRBD1 (5 bases). Germline CDR1 reads SGHDT; CDR2 reads YYEEEE. V was cut by 6 bases and J by 2 bases, with 15 bases left in between. The CDR3 length is 14 residues.

This chain connects TRBV11-2 to TRBJ2-1; D uncertain. This CDR3 has 12 amino acids. V was trimmed by 0 bases and J by 8 bases, leaving 5 bases between them. From germline, CDR1 is SGHAT and CDR2 FQNNGV. CDR3 sequence reads: CASSLEGDEQFF. As DNA, the CDR3 is TGTGCCAGCAGCTTAGAGGGTGATGAGCAGTTCTTC.

A word on this clone: Germline and junction disagree at one end, which may indicate a read error. The chain joins TRBV6-5 to TRBJ1-6, with a tentative D call TRBD1 (5 bases). Germline CDR1 is MNHEY and CDR2 is SVGAGI. CDR3 length: 15 residues. CDR3 sequence reads: CASSYLGSGSLPLHF. The CDR3 nucleotides are TGTGCCAGCAGCTACTTAGGGTCAGGGAGCCTACCCCTCCACTTT.

This chain joins TRBV30 and TRBJ1-1, with D maybe TRBD1 (6 bases). V was clipped by 4 bases and J by 5 bases, with 14 bases between them. The germline gives CDR1 GTSNPN, CDR2 SVGIG (reference sequence). This CDR3 comprises 13 residues. The CDR3, as DNA: TGTGCCTGGAATCTACAGGGCGGGACTGAAGCTTTCTTT. The encoded protein is CAWNLQGGTEAFF.

This sequence joins TRBV18 and TRBJ1-1, with TRBD1 identical over 10 bases. The CDR3 is 15 amino acids. Trimming cost V 3 bases and J 7 bases; bases outside gene matches: 8. Germline-derived CDR1 and CDR2 are KGHSH and LQKENI. The CDR3 bases are TGTGCCAGCTCACCTCAGACAGGGGGCCATCTTGAAGCTTTCTTT. As protein: CASSPQTGGHLEAFF.

The chain is built from TRBV7-8 and TRBJ1-1; no firm D call. V was shortened by 5 bases and J by 2 bases, with 15 bases between the two germline ends. CDR1 and CDR2 from the germline V gene are SGHVS and FQNEAQ. This CDR3 spans 15 amino acids. The DNA for the CDR3 is TGTGCCAGCAGCCCCGTAACATCTCTTAACACTGAAGCTTTCTTT. Protein: CASSPVTSLNTEAFF.

This clone was counted only a few times. The CDR3 DNA reads TGTGCCAGCAGCCCGGACAGGCTGGAAAAACTGTTTTTT. Amino acid sequence: CASSPDRLEKLFF. The V call is TRBV5-4, the J call TRBJ1-4, with TRBD1 matching over 7 bases. The CDR3 runs to 13 residues. The trim removed 4 bases at V and 8 bases at J, leaving 5 bases unmatched. Germline V gene sequence: CDR1 SGHNT, CDR2 YYREEE (reference sequence).

The gene calls are TRBV18 and TRBJ2-7, with a possible D match to TRBD2 (6 bases). The ends were cut back, 3 bases at V and 3 bases at J, with 12 bases in the middle. This CDR3 is 14 amino acids long. In germline, CDR1 is KGHSH, CDR2 LQKENI. CDR3 sequence (DNA): TGTGCCAGCTCACCCGCAGGGAGGCTCTACGAGCAGTACTTC. Protein: CASSPAGRLYEQYF.